The clone carrying this T cell receptor beta chain has just a few counts. The sample originates from a study of blood T cell repertoires in COVID-19. Study at large: The United States, Italy and Spain were the sources of the acute and convalescent COVID-19 samples.

From germline, CDR1 is SGHNT and CDR2 YYREEE (reference sequence). The trim removed 4 bases at V and 2 bases at J, leaving 7 bases unmatched. This CDR3 has 16 residues. Authors' analysis steps: Amplification of reference gene primers provided the estimated nucleated cell counts. Generated by immunoSEQ multiplex PCR, the TCRdb table keeps only in-frame clones and is missing some. The V and J calls and the clone size are those of that table, but D and trimming were determined from the DNA. Here the sample spans approximately 260,000 clones, about 88% being singletons. Sequenced material: peripheral blood. The chain combines TRBV5-4 with TRBJ2-5; 11 bases match TRBD2. This receptor was taken from a man between 18 and 35 years old with active or convalescent COVID-19. The CDR3 sequence: CASSRLAGGVQETQYF. CDR3 nucleotides: TGTGCCAGCAGCCGGTTAGCGGGAGGGGTACAAGAGACCCAGTACTTC.